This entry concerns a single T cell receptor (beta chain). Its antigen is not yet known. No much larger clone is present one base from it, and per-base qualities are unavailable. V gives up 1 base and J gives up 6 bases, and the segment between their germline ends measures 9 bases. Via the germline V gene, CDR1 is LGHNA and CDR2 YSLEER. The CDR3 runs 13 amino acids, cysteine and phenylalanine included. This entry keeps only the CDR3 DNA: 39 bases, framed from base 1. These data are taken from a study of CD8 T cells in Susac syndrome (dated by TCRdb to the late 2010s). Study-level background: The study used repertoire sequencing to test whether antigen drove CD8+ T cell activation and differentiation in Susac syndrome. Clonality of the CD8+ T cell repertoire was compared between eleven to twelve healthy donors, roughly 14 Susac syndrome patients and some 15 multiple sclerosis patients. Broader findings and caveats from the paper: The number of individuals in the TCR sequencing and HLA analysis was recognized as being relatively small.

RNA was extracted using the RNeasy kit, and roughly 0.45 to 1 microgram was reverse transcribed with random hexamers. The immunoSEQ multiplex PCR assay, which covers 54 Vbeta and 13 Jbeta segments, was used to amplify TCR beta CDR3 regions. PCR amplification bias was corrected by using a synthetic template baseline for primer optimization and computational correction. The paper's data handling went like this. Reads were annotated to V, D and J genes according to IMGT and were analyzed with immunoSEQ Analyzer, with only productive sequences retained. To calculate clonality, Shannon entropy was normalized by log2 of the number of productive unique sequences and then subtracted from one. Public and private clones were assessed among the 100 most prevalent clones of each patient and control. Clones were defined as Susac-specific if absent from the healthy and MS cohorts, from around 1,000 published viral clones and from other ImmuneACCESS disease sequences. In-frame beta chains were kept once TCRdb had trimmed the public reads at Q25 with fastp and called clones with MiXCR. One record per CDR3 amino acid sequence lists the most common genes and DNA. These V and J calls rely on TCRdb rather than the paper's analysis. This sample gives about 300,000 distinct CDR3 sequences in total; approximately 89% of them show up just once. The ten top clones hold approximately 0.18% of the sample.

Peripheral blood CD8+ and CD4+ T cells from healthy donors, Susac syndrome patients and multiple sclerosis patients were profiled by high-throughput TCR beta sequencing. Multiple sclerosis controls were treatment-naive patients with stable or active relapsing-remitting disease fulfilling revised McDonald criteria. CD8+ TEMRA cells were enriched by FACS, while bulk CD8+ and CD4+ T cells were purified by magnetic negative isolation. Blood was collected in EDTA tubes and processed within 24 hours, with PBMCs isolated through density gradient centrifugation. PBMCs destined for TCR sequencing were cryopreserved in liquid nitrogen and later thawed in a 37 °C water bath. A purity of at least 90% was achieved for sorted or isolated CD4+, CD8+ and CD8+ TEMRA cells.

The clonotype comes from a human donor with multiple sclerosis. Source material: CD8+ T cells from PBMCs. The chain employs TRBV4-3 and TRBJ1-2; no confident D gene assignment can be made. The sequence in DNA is TGCGCCAGCAGCCAAGGTCTTGGCAATGGCTACACCTTC. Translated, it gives CASSQGLGNGYTF.